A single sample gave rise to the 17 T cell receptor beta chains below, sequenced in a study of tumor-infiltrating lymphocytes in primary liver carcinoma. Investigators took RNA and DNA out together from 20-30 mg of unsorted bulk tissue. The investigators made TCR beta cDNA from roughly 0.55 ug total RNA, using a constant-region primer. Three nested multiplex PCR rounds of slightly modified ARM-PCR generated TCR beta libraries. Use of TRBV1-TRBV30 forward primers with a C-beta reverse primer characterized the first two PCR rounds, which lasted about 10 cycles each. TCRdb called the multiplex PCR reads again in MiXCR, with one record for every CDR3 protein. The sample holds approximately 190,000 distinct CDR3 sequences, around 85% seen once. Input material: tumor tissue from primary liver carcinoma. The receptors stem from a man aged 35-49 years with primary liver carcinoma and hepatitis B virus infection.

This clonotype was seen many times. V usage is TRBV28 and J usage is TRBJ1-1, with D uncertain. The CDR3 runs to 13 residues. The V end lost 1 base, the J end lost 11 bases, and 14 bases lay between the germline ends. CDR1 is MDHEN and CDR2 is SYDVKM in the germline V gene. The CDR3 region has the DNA TGTGCCAGCAGTTTATCTTCTTGGGGAGATGCTTTCTTT. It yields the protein CASSLSSWGDAFF. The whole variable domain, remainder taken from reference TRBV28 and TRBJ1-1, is DVKVTQSSRYLVKRTGEKVFLECVQDMDHENMFWYRQDPGLGLRLIYFSYDVKMKEKGDIPEGYSVSREKKERFSLILESASTNQTSMYLCASSLSSWGDAFFGQGTRLTVV.

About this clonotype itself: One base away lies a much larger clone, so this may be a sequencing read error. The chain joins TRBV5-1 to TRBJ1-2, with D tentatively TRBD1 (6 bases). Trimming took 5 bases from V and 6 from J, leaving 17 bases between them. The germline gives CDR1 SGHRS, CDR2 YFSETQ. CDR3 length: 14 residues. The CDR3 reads CASRFGTSGDGYTF. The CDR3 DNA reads TGCGCCAGCAGATTCGGGACCTCAGGGGATGGCTACACCTTC.

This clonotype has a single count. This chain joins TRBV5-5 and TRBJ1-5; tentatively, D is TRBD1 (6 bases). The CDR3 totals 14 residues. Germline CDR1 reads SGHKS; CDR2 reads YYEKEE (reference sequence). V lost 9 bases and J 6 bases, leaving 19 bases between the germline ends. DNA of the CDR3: TGTGCCAACAACAGCGGGGGGGCAGGTCAGCCCCAGCATTTT. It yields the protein CANNSGGAGQPQHF.

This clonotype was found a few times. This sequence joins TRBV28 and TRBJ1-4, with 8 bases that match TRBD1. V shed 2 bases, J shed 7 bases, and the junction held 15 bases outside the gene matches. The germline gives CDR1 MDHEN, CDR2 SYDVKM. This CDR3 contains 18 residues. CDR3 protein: CASSLRTSSGGLGEKLFF. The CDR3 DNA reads TGTGCCAGCAGTTTAAGGACATCGTCAGGGGGCTTGGGTGAAAAACTGTTTTTT.

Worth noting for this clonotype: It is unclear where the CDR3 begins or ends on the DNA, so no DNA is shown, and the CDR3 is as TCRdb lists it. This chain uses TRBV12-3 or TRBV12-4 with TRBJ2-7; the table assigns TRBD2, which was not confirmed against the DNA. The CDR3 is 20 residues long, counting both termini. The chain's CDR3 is CASSFGRGASPGTSTYEQYF.

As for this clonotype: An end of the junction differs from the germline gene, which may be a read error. CDR3: CGATPGETQYF. CDR3 nucleotides: TGCGGCGCCACGCCGGGGGAGACCCAGTATTTC. The chain uses TRBV29-1 and TRBJ2-5; a weak D match, TRBD2 (6 bases). This CDR3 is 11 amino acids long. Germline V gives CDR1 SQVTM, CDR2 ANQGSEA.

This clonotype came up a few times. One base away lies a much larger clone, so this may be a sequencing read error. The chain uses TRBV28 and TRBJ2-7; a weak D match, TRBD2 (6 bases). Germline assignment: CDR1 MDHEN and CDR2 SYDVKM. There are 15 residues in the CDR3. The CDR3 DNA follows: TGTGCCAGCAATTTAATCGGTAGCGGTTCCTACGAGCAGTACTTC. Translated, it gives CASNLIGSGSYEQYF.

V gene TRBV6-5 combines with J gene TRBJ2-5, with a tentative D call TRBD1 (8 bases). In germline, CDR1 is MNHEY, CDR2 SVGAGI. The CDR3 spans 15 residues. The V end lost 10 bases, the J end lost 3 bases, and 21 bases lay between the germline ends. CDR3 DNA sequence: TGTGCCATCAGCGGGACAGGCGCAGGTGAAGAGACCCAGTACTTC. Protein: CAISGTGAGEETQYF.

The CDR3 region is CASSKYIGSFNEQFF. Written as DNA, the CDR3 is TGTGCCAGCAGTAAATATATCGGGAGCTTCAATGAGCAGTTCTTC. This chain connects TRBV6-2 or TRBV6-3 to TRBJ2-1, with TRBD2 as a possible D gene (6 bases). CDR1 is MNHEY, CDR2 SVGEGT, per germline. The CDR3 totals 15 residues. The V gene lost 5 bases and the J gene lost 6 bases, with 17 bases spanning the gap.

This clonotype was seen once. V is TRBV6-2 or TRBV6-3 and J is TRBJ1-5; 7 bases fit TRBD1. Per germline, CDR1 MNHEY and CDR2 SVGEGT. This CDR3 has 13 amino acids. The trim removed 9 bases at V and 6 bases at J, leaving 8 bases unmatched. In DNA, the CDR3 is TGTGCCAGTATCCTCGGGGACAGTCAGCCCCAGCATTTT. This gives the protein CASILGDSQPQHF.

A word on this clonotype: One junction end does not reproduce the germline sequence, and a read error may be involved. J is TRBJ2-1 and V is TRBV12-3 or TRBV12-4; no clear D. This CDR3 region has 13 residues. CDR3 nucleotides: TGTGCCAGCAGTTTTGGCAGAAACAATAAGCAGTTCTTC. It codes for CASSFGRNNKQFF.

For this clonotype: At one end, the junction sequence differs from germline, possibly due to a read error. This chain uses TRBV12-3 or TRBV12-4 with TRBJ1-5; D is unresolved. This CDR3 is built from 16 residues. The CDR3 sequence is CASTATQRPSNLPQHF. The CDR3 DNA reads TGTGCCAGCACCGCGACACAGAGACCGAGCAATCTGCCCCAGCATTTT.

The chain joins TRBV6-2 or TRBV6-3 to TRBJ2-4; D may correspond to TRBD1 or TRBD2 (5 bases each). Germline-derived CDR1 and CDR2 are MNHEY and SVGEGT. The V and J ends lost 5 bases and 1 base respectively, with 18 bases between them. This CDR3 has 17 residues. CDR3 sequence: CASSHRNSEVAKNIQYF. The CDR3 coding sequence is TGTGCCAGCAGTCACAGGAATAGCGAGGTGGCCAAAAACATTCAGTACTTC.

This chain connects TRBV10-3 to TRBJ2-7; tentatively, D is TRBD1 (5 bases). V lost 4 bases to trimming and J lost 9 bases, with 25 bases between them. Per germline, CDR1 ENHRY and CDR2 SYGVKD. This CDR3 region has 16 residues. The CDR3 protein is CAISGGRHRNSGVQYF. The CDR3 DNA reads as TGTGCCATCAGTGGTGGTAGGCACAGGAACTCTGGCGTGCAGTACTTC.

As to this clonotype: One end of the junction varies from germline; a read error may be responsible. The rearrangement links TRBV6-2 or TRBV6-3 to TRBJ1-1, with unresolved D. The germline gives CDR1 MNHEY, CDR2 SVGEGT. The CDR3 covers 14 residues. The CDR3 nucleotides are TGTGTCAGCAGTTATTCCATAGGGCTCACTGAAGCTTTCTTT. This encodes CVSSYSIGLTEAFF.

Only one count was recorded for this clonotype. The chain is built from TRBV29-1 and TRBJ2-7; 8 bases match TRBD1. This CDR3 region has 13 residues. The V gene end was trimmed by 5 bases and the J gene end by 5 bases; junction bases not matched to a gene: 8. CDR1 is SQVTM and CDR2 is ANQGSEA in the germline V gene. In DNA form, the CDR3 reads TGCAGCGTTACCCAGACAGGGGTCCACGAGCAGTACTTC. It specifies CSVTQTGVHEQYF.

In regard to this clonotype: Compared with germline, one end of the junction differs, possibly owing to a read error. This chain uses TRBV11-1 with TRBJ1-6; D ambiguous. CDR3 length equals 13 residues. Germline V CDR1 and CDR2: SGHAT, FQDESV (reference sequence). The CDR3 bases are TGTGCCAGCAGCCGGACGCAGGTTTCACCTCTCCACTTT. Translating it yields CASSRTQVSPLHF.